One and the same sample provided the 6 T cell receptor beta chains below, sequenced in a study of tumor-infiltrating lymphocytes in primary liver carcinoma. Unsorted whole blood supplied the blood RNA, and germline DNA was isolated too. Making TCR beta cDNA involved around 500 ng total RNA and a constant-region primer. Three nested multiplex PCR rounds, a slightly modified ARM-PCR method, built the TCR beta libraries. With TRBV1-TRBV30 forward primers and a C-beta reverse primer, the first two PCR rounds were run for approximately 10 cycles each. TCRdb reanalysed the multiplex PCR reads using MiXCR and keeps one entry per CDR3 protein. The sample yields about 320,000 distinct CDR3 sequences, 65% seen once. Material for sequencing was peripheral blood. These receptors all stem from a man aged 35-49 years with primary liver carcinoma and hepatitis B virus infection.

As regards this clonotype: A clone one base away is much larger, so this may be a read error. The chain combines TRBV5-4 with TRBJ2-3; the D gene is possibly TRBD2 (5 bases). Germline V gene sequence: CDR1 SGHNT, CDR2 YYREEE (reference sequence). The CDR3 runs to 15 residues. CDR3 residues: CASSLDQRRADMQYF. The CDR3 nucleotides read TGTGCCAGCAGCTTGGATCAGCGGAGAGCAGATATGCAGTATTTT.

A remark on this clonotype: A read error is likely, as this CDR3 ends without the conserved phenylalanine or tryptophan. This chain joins TRBV29-1 and TRBJ1-3; D not certain. CDR3 length: 15 residues. Germline-derived CDR1 and CDR2 are SQVTM and ANQGSEA. Written as DNA, the CDR3 is TGCGGCGTTGATACGGGCTCTTCGGGTGGAAACACCATATATTCT. Its protein product is CGVDTGSSGGNTIYS.

Comment on this clonotype: The junction shows a germline mismatch at one end, possibly a read error. The gene calls are TRBV11-3 and TRBJ2-5; D is perhaps TRBD2 (6 bases). The germline V gene encodes CDR1 SGHNT and CDR2 YENEEA. The CDR3 sequence is 16 residues long. This CDR3 is CVSSLGTGLAQETQYF. Written as DNA, the CDR3 is TGCGTCAGCAGCTTAGGAACGGGACTGGCCCAAGAGACCCAGTACTTC. Filled out from reference TRBV11-3 and TRBJ2-5, the complete variable domain reads EAGVVQSPRYKIIEKKQPVAFWCNPISGHNTLYWYLQNLGQGPELLIRYENEEAVDDSQLPKDRFSAERLKGVDSTLKIQPAELGDSAVYLCVSSLGTGLAQETQYFGPGTRLLVL.

As for this clonotype: One end of the junction is discordant with germline, which a read error may explain. V and J are TRBV6-1 and TRBJ1-1, with D tentatively TRBD1 (6 bases). The CDR3 extends over 18 amino acids. Germline lookup yields CDR1 MNHNS and CDR2 SASEGT. The CDR3: CASITPAQGLAMNSEAFF. CDR3 nucleotide sequence: TGTGCCAGCATTACCCCCGCACAGGGATTGGCAATGAACAGTGAAGCTTTCTTT.

The chain uses TRBV11-1 and TRBJ2-1; the D is unclear. The germline gives CDR1 SGHAT, CDR2 FQDESV (reference sequence). The CDR3 spans 14 residues. The CDR3: CARSLYGQYNEQFF. The CDR3 coding sequence is TGTGCTAGGAGCTTATACGGGCAGTACAATGAGCAGTTCTTC.

This clonotype was seen a single time. The rearrangement uses TRBV7-8 and TRBJ1-1, with D possibly being TRBD1 (6 bases). This CDR3 has 14 amino acids. V lost 5 bases and J 3 bases, leaving 13 bases between the germline ends. CDR1 is SGHVS, CDR2 FQNEAQ, per germline. The CDR3 DNA follows: TGTGCCAGCAGCATCTTTCAGGGGTACACTGAAGCTTTCTTT. Amino acid sequence: CASSIFQGYTEAFF.